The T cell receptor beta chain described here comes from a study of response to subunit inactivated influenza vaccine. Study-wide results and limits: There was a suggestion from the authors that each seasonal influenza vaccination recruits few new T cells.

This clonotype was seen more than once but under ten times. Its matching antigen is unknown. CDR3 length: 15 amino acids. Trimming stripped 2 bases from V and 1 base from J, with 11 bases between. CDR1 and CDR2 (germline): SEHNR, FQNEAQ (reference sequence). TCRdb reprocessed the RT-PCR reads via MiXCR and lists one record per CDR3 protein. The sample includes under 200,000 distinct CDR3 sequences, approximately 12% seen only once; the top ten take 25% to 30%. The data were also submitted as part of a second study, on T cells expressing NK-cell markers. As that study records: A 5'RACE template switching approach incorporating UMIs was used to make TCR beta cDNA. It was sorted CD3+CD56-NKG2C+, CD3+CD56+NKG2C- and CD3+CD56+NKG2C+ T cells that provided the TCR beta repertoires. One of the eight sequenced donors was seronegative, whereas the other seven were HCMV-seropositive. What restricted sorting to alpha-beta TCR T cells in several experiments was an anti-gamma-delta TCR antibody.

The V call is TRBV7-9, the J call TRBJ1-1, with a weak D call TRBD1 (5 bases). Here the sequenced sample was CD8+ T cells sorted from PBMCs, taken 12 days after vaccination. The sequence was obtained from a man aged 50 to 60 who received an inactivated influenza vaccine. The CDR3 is CASSLTRQSNTEAFF. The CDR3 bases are TGTGCCAGCAGCTTAACGCGACAGTCGAACACTGAAGCTTTCTTT.